This entry lists 2 T cell receptor beta chains sequenced from one sample in a study of CXCR3-negative and CXCR3-positive naive CD8 T cells. Study observations and caveats: Comparison of naive cells showed more hydrophobic TRB CDR3s in CXCR3-positive than in CXCR3-negative naive cells.

These receptors lack a known antigen. TRB cDNA was prepared as libraries by UMI-labeled 5' RACE. TCRdb reworked the 5' RACE reads into one entry per CDR3 protein, no DNA. This listing includes 90,000 to 150,000 distinct CDR3 sequences. Sequencing was carried out using naive CXCR3+ CD8+ T cells from blood. Subset in this sample: CD45RO-CCR7+CD27+CD95- naive CD8+ T cells expressing CXCR3 (TNR3+). These receptors were obtained from a human donor in good health. Some clones in this sample may be carry-over from other donors' samples.

The rearrangement joins TRBV13 to TRBJ2-5. The CDR3 has 12 amino acids. CDR1 PRHDT and CDR2 FYEKMQ come from the germline V gene (reference sequence). CDR3 sequence: CASRLDGETQYF.

The V gene is TRBV6-2 or TRBV6-3, the J gene TRBJ2-1; without DNA, the TCRdb call of TRBD1 cannot be checked. The germline V gene encodes CDR1 MNHEY and CDR2 SVGEGT. CDR3 length: 15 amino acids. CDR3 sequence: CASDRRGGSYNEQFF.